This paragraph covers one T cell receptor (beta chain) sequence. These data come from a study of monozygotic twins with inflammatory bowel disease. Germline V gives CDR1 MDHEN, CDR2 SYDVKM. This CDR3 region has 15 residues. From the 5' RACE reads, TCRdb lists one entry per CDR3 protein and no DNA. The specimen's table records over 150,000 distinct CDR3 sequences. The sequencing sample was made of blood. The source is a human donor with ulcerative colitis or Crohn's disease, or a healthy co-twin of an affected twin (not recorded which). The chain recombines TRBV28 with TRBJ2-1; TCRdb lists TRBD1, though no DNA is available to test this call. The CDR3: CASRPPLTVKNEQFF.